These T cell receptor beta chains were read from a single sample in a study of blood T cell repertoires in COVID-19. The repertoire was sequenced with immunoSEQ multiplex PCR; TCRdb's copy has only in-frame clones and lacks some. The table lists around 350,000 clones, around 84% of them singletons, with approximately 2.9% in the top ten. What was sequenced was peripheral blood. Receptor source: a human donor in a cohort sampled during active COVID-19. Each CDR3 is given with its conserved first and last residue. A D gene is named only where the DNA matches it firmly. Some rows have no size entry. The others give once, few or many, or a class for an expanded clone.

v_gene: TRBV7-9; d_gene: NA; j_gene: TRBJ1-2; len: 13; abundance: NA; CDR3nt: TGTGCCAGCAGCTTAGTTACTAGCGGCGGCTACACCTTC; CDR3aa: CASSLVTSGGYTF
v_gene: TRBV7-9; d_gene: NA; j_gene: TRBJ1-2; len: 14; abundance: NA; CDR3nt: TGTGCCAGCAGCGGACGAGGGGGACCATATGGCTACACCTTC; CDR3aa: CASSGRGGPYGYTF
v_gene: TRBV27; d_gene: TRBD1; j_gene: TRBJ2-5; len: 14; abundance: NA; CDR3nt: TGTGCCAGCTCGAGACAGGGGGCCCGGGAGACCCAGTACTTC; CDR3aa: CASSRQGARETQYF
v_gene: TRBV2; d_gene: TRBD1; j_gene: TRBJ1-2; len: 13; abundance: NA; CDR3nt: TGTGCCAGCGTTACCGGGACAGCCCATGGCTACACCTTC; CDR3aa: CASVTGTAHGYTF
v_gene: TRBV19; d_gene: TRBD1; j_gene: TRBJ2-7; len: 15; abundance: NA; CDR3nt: TGTGCCAGTAGTCTCAGGACAGGGGCGTCCTACGAGCAGTACTTC; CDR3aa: CASSLRTGASYEQYF
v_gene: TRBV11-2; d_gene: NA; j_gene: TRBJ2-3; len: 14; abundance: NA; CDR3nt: TGTGCCAGCAGCTTAGATCCGGCGGGGGATACGCAGTATTTT; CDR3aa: CASSLDPAGDTQYF
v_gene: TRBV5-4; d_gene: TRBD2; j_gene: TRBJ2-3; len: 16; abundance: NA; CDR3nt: TGTGCCAGCAGCTTGGGAGCAGCGGGAGGCACAGATACGCAGTATTTT; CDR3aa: CASSLGAAGGTDTQYF
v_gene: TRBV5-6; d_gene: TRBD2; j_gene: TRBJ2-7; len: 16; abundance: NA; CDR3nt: TGTGCCAGCAGCCCACTGAGACTAGCGGCGAACTACGAGCAGTACTTC; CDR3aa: CASSPLRLAANYEQYF
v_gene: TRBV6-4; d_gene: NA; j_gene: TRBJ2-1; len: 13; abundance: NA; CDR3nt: TGTGCCACCAGTCCTACCTCCTACAATGAGCAGTTCTTC; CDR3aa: CATSPTSYNEQFF
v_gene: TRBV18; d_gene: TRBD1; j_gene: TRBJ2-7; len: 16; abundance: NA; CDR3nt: TGTGCCAGCTCACCACGGACAGGGCCACCCTCCTACGAGCAGTACTTC; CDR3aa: CASSPRTGPPSYEQYF
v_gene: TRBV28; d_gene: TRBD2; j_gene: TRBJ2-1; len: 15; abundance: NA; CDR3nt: TGTGCCAGCAGTTGGAAGAGCGGGAGTTACAATGAGCAGTTCTTC; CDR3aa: CASSWKSGSYNEQFF
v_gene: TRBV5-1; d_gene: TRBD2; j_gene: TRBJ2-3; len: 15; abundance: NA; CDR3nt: TGCGCCAGCAGCTCGACTAGCGATATGGGAGATACGCAGTATTTT; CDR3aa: CASSSTSDMGDTQYF
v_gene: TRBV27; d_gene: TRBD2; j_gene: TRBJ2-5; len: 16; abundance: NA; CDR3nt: TGTGCCAGCAGTTTGGGTAGCGGGAGAATCCAAGAGACCCAGTACTTC; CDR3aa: CASSLGSGRIQETQYF
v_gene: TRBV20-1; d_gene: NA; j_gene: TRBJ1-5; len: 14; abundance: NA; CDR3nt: TGCAGTGCTAGTTACGGCCAGGTCAATCAGCCCCAGCATTTT; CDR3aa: CSASYGQVNQPQHF
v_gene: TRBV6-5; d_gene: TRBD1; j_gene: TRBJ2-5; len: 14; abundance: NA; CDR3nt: TGTGCCAGCAGTCATCCGGCAGGGGGAGAGACCCAGTACTTC; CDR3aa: CASSHPAGGETQYF
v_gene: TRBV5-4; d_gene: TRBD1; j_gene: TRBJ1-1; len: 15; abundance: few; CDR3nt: TGTGCCAGCAGCAGCGGGGGACAGGGCGGGGCTGAAGCTTTCTTT; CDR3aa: CASSSGGQGGAEAFF
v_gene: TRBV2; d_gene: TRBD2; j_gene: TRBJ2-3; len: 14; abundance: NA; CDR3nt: TGTGCCTCACGACTAGCGGGGGGCACAGATACGCAGTATTTT; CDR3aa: CASRLAGGTDTQYF
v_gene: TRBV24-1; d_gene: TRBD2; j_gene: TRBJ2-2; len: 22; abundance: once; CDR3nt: TGTGCCACCAGTGATTTGCGATTGGGACTAGCGGGACCGTCCACGAACACCGGGGAGCTGTTTTTT; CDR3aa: CATSDLRLGLAGPSTNTGELFF
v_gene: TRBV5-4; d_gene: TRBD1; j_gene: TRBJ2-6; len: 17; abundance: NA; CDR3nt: TGTGCCAGCAGGAGGGACAGGGGTAAAGGTGGGGCCAACGTCCTGACTTTC; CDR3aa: CASRRDRGKGGANVLTF
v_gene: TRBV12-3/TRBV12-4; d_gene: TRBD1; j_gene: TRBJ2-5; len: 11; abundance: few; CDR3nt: TGTGCCAGCAGTTGGACAGGGACCCAGTACTTC; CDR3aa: CASSWTGTQYF
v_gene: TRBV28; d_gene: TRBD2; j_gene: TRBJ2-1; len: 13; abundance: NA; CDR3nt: TGTGCCAGCAGGCTAGCGGGGGACAATGAGCAGTTCTTC; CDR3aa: CASRLAGDNEQFF
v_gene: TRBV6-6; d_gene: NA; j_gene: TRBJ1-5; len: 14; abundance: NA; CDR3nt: TGTGCCAGCAGTTACGGGGCGATTAATCAGCCCCAGCATTTT; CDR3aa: CASSYGAINQPQHF
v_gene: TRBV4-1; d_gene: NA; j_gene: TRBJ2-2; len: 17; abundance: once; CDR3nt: TGCGCCAGCAGCCCCCCAGGGGATAGGGAGAACACCGGGGAGCTGTTTTTT; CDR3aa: CASSPPGDRENTGELFF
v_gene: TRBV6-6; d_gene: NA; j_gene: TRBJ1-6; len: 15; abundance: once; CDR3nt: TGTGCCAGCAGTTGGGCAGACGGGGAAGGGTCACCCCTCCACTTT; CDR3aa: CASSWADGEGSPLHF
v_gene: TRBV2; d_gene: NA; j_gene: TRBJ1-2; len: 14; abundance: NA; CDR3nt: TGTGCCAGCAGAGGCGACAGTTCCTTTAGAGGCTACACCTTC; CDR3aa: CASRGDSSFRGYTF
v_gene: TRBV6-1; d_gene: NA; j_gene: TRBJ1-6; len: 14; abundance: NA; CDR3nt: TGTGCCAGCAGTGAAGGGACAGCTCCTTCACCCCTCCACTTT; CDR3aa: CASSEGTAPSPLHF
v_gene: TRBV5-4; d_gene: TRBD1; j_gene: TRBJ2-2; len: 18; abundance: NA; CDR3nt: TGTGCCAGCAGCGCGGGGCCCGGACAGGGTTTGAGAACCGGGGAGCTGTTTTTT; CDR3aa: CASSAGPGQGLRTGELFF
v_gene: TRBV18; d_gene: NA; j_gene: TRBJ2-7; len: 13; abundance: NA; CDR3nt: TGTGCCAGCTCACCAGGAGGACCCTACGAGCAGTACTTC; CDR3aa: CASSPGGPYEQYF
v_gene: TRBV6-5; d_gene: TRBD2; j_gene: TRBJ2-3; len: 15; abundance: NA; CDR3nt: TGTGCCAGCAGAGCTAGCGGGAGGGCCCACGATACGCAGTATTTT; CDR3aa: CASRASGRAHDTQYF
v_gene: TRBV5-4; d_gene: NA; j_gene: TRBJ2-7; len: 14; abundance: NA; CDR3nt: TGTGCCAGCAGCCGGCCCGAGGGGGACCACGAGCAGTACTTC; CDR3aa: CASSRPEGDHEQYF
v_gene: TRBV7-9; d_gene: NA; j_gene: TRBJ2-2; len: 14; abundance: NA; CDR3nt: TGTGCCATGACGGACAGTCAGAACACCGGGGAGCTGTTTTTT; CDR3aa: CAMTDSQNTGELFF
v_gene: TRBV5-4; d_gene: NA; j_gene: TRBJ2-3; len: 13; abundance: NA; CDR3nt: TGTGCCAGCAGCTTTCTGGCGGAGGATACGCAGTATTTT; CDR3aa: CASSFLAEDTQYF
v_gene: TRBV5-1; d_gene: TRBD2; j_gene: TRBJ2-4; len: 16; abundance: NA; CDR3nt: TGCGCCAGCAGCTTGTCCGTTTTTGGGGGGGAAAACATTCAGTACTTC; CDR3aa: CASSLSVFGGENIQYF
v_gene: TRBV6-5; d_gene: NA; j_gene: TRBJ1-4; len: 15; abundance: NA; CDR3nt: TGTGCCACCAATACACGTCGGGGAGGACCCGAAAAACTGTTTTTT; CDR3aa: CATNTRRGGPEKLFF
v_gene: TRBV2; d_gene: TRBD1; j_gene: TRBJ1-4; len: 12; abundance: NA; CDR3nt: TGTGCCAGCAGGGGACAGGCGCAAAAACTGTTTTTT; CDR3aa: CASRGQAQKLFF
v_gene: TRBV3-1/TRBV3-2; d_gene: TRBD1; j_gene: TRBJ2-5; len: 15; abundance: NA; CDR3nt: TGTGCCAGCAGCCAAGACCAGGCAGGGGGCGAGACCCAGTACTTC; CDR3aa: CASSQDQAGGETQYF
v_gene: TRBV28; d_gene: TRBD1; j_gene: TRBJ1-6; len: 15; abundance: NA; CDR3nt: TGTGCCAGCAGTGTGACAGGGGGACTGGGTTCACCCCTCCACTTT; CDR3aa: CASSVTGGLGSPLHF
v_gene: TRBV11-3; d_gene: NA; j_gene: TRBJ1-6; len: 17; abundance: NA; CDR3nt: TGTGCCAGCAGCTACCTCGGGGGTAGCTCCTATAATTCACCCCTCCACTTT; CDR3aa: CASSYLGGSSYNSPLHF